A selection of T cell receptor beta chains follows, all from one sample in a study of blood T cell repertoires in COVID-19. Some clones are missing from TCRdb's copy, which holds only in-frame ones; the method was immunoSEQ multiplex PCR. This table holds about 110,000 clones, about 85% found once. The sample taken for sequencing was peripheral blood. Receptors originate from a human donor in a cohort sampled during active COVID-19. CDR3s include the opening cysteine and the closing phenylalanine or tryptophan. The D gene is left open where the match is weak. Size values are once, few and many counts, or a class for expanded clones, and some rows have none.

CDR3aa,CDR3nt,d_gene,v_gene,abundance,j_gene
CASSPVTGHSGNTIYF,TGTGCCAGCTCACCGGTTACAGGGCACTCTGGAAACACCATATATTTT,NA,TRBV18,NA,TRBJ1-3
CASSVGTSTYEQYF,TGTGCCAGCAGTGTGGGGACTAGTACCTACGAGCAGTACTTC,TRBD2,TRBV2,NA,TRBJ2-7
CASSDTGNSNQPQHF,TGTGCCAGCAGCGACACAGGGAACAGCAATCAGCCCCAGCATTTT,NA,TRBV9,NA,TRBJ1-5
CASSLLTTSGGETQYF,TGTGCCAGCAGCTTATTAACGACTAGCGGGGGCGAGACCCAGTACTTC,NA,TRBV12-1,NA,TRBJ2-5
CASSPRTSGSSYEQYF,TGTGCCAGCTCACCACGGACTAGCGGGAGTTCCTACGAGCAGTACTTC,TRBD2,TRBV18,NA,TRBJ2-7
CASSPRGAETEAFF,TGTGCCAGCTCACCTCGGGGGGCTGAGACTGAAGCTTTCTTT,NA,TRBV18,NA,TRBJ1-1
CASSRDSSYEQYF,TGTGCCAGCAGCCGGGACAGCTCCTACGAGCAGTACTTC,TRBD1,TRBV11-3,NA,TRBJ2-7
CASSLGQPTNEKLFF,TGCGCCAGCAGCCTAGGACAGCCAACTAATGAAAAACTGTTTTTT,NA,TRBV5-1,NA,TRBJ1-4
CASSVRTALLGLNTEAFF,TGTGCCAGCAGTGTTCGGACAGCCCTTCTAGGCCTGAACACTGAAGCTTTCTTT,NA,TRBV6-1,NA,TRBJ1-1
CAMGQMNTEAFF,TGTGCCATGGGACAGATGAACACTGAAGCTTTCTTT,TRBD1,TRBV30,once,TRBJ1-1
CASSIHRQGTGLTRSTEAFF,TGCGCCAGCAGCATACACAGACAGGGAACGGGGTTAACCCGCTCTACTGAAGCTTTCTTT,TRBD1,TRBV5-1,NA,TRBJ1-1
CASSPTNTEDTEAFF,TGTGCCAGCTCACCGACTAATACAGAGGACACTGAAGCTTTCTTT,NA,TRBV18,once,TRBJ1-1
CASSERPLPSGGQQETQYF,TGTGCCAGCAGTGAGAGGCCCCTTCCTAGCGGGGGGCAACAAGAGACCCAGTACTTC,TRBD2,TRBV2,NA,TRBJ2-5
CASSQPTGTQYF,TGCGCCAGCAGCCAACCAACTGGGACCCAGTACTTC,NA,TRBV4-1,NA,TRBJ2-5
CASSLAGGTSRTEAFF,TGCGCCAGCAGCTTGGCCGGGGGGACCTCGCGCACTGAAGCTTTCTTT,NA,TRBV5-1,NA,TRBJ1-1
CATSDAGNGDYEQYF,TGTGCCACCAGTGATGCAGGGAATGGGGACTACGAGCAGTACTTC,NA,TRBV24-1,NA,TRBJ2-7
CASSQVGGLYTEAFF,TGTGCCAGCAGCCAAGTCGGGGGGCTGTACACTGAAGCTTTCTTT,NA,TRBV14,NA,TRBJ1-1
CASSLGTRAYEQYF,TGTGCCAGCAGCTTAGGTACCAGGGCCTACGAGCAGTACTTC,NA,TRBV7-8,NA,TRBJ2-7
CASSHAGILQETQYF,TGTGCCAGCAGCCACGCCGGGATCCTGCAAGAGACCCAGTACTTC,NA,TRBV3-1/TRBV3-2,NA,TRBJ2-5
CASSLFGRDNSPLHF,TGTGCCAGCAGTTTATTTGGCAGGGATAATTCACCCCTCCACTTT,NA,TRBV28,NA,TRBJ1-6
CASSKRGGQITDTQYF,TGTGCCAGTAGCAAAAGAGGGGGACAAATCACAGATACGCAGTATTTT,NA,TRBV19,NA,TRBJ2-3
CASSPGALGGGSETQYF,TGTGCCAGTAGTCCCGGGGCCCTCGGGGGGGGATCAGAGACCCAGTACTTC,TRBD2,TRBV19,NA,TRBJ2-5
CASSLNRPFGGGQETQYF,TGTGCCAGCTCACTAAATAGGCCATTTGGCGGGGGACAAGAGACCCAGTACTTC,TRBD2,TRBV18,NA,TRBJ2-5
CASSPAGSNTIYF,TGCGCCAGCAGCCCAGCAGGGTCGAACACCATATATTTT,NA,TRBV4-1,NA,TRBJ1-3
CASRIRQGSSGNTIYF,TGTGCCAGCAGGATAAGACAGGGGAGCTCTGGAAACACCATATATTTT,TRBD1,TRBV6-6,NA,TRBJ1-3
CASSLSRLSRQFF,TGTGCCAGCAGTTTATCCCGACTAAGCAGGCAGTTCTTC,NA,TRBV27,NA,TRBJ2-1
CASSNGSWGDQEGIFGKLFF,TGTGCCAGTAGTAACGGTTCGTGGGGGGACCAAGAGGGCATCTTTGGAAAACTGTTTTTT,NA,TRBV19,once,TRBJ1-4
CASSQGTTISSYEQYF,TGCGCCAGCAGCCAAGGGACTACCATTAGCTCCTACGAGCAGTACTTC,NA,TRBV4-1,NA,TRBJ2-7
CASSFTGESSGANVLTF,TGCGCCAGCAGCTTTACGGGGGAGAGTTCTGGGGCCAACGTCCTGACTTTC,NA,TRBV5-1,NA,TRBJ2-6
CASRPGRPPAGVQNTQYF,TGCGCCAGCAGACCCGGCCGGCCCCCAGCGGGGGTACAAAATACGCAGTATTTT,TRBD2,TRBV5-1,once,TRBJ2-3
CASSHNSHRGAEAFF,TGTGCCAGCAGCCATAATTCTCACAGGGGGGCTGAAGCTTTCTTT,TRBD1,TRBV7-9,once,TRBJ1-1
CASSPTGGSFRSYTF,TGTGCCAGTAGTCCCACAGGGGGCAGTTTTCGGAGCTACACCTTC,TRBD1,TRBV19,once,TRBJ1-2
CASSFRGTDTQYF,TGTGCCAGCAGTTTCCGGGGCACAGATACGCAGTATTTT,NA,TRBV6-5,NA,TRBJ2-3
CASSQSCSLTDTQYF,TGCGCCAGCAGTCAATCTTGTAGTCTGACAGATACGCAGTATTTT,NA,TRBV23-1,NA,TRBJ2-3
CASSPQQGDTEAFF,TGTGCCAGCTCCCCCCAACAGGGGGACACTGAAGCTTTCTTT,TRBD1,TRBV18,NA,TRBJ1-1
CASSKHLPYEQYF,TGTGCCAGCAGTAAACACCTCCCCTACGAGCAGTACTTC,NA,TRBV28,NA,TRBJ2-7
CASTGGDLGGYGYTF,TGTGCCAGCACCGGCGGAGACCTCGGGGGCTATGGCTACACCTTC,NA,TRBV6-5,NA,TRBJ1-2
CASSHPGGQQYF,TGCGCCAGCAGCCATCCAGGGGGCCAGCAGTACTTC,TRBD1,TRBV4-1,NA,TRBJ2-7
CASSQVSGFANYGYTF,TGCGCCAGCAGCCAGGTATCGGGATTCGCCAACTATGGCTACACCTTC,NA,TRBV4-1,NA,TRBJ1-2
CSVSPSGSYEQYF,TGCAGCGTTTCCCCTAGCGGGAGTTACGAGCAGTACTTC,TRBD2,TRBV29-1,NA,TRBJ2-7
CASSRGLAGNIQYF,TGTGCCAGCAGCCGAGGACTAGCGGGCAACATTCAGTACTTC,TRBD2,TRBV7-8,NA,TRBJ2-4
CASSSVPGQGARGESSSYNSPLHF,TGTGCCAGCAGCTCCGTCCCGGGACAGGGGGCGCGTGGGGAATCAAGCTCCTATAATTCACCCCTCCACTTT,TRBD1,TRBV7-1,NA,TRBJ1-6
CASSLYGPPTDRNEQFF,TGTGCCAGCAGCTTATACGGCCCACCGACCGACAGGAATGAGCAGTTCTTC,NA,TRBV13,NA,TRBJ2-1
CASSFRGPGNTIYF,TGTGCCAGCAGTTTTAGGGGGCCCGGAAACACCATATATTTT,TRBD1,TRBV28,NA,TRBJ1-3
CASSTRVTGDKYEQYF,TGTGCCAGCAGTACCCGTGTCACAGGAGACAAGTACGAGCAGTACTTC,NA,TRBV28,NA,TRBJ2-7
CASSPSGRAAQYF,TGTGCCAGCAGCCCTAGCGGGAGGGCCGCGCAGTATTTT,TRBD2,TRBV11-2,NA,TRBJ2-3
CASSDLATGLFGNYEQYF,TGTGCCAGCAGTGATTTGGCCACAGGGTTATTCGGGAACTACGAGCAGTACTTC,NA,TRBV6-1,NA,TRBJ2-7
CASSPMTGRNEQFF,TGTGCCAGCAGTCCGATGACAGGGCGCAATGAGCAGTTCTTC,TRBD1,TRBV25-1,NA,TRBJ2-1
CASSRGRAYEQYF,TGCGCCAGCAGCCGCGGGAGGGCTTACGAGCAGTACTTC,TRBD2,TRBV10-1,NA,TRBJ2-7
CASSPAGTNYGYTF,TGTGCCAGCTCGCCGGCAGGTACTAACTATGGCTACACCTTC,NA,TRBV18,NA,TRBJ1-2